The 23 T cell receptor beta chains presented below share a single source sample, sequenced in a study of shared clonotypes between healthy human individuals. Assay: immunoSEQ multiplex PCR; the TCRdb copy retains only in-frame clones and omits some. The sample has some 800,000 clones, around 92% seen once; the top ten hold more than 20%. Cells designated naive CD8 were CD45RO-negative and were positively selected for CCR7, with terminally differentiated effector memory CD45RA+ cells excluded. Sample: naive CD8+ T cells sorted from blood. These TCRs come from a man aged 25 to 40 in good health.

CDR3 sequence reads: CASSLGTGFGGNTIYF. The DNA for the CDR3 is TGCGCCAGCAGTTTAGGGACAGGGTTCGGTGGAAACACCATATATTTT. The V gene is TRBV5-1, the J gene TRBJ1-3; 9 bases are shared with TRBD1. This CDR3 has 16 residues. V was pared by 5 bases and J by 3 bases, with 9 bases of the junction left unmatched. The germline gives CDR1 SGHRS, CDR2 YFSETQ.

J is TRBJ1-1 and V is TRBV27; D is perhaps TRBD1 (6 bases). Germline-derived CDR1 and CDR2 are MNHEY and SMNVEV (reference sequence). The CDR3 is 12 amino acids. V gave up 5 bases and J gave up 10 bases, with 14 bases separating them. CDR3 region: CASSTGGHGAFF. CDR3 sequence (DNA): TGTGCCAGCAGTACTGGGGGGCATGGAGCTTTCTTT.

The V call is TRBV27, the J call TRBJ2-7, with TRBD2 identical over 9 bases. The CDR3 sequence is 16 residues long. The ends lost 1 base at V and 4 bases at J; junction bases unmatched: 8. Germline CDR1 and CDR2: MNHEY and SMNVEV (reference sequence). CDR3 amino acids: CASSLLSSGSVYEQYF. In DNA, the CDR3 is TGTGCCAGCAGTTTATTGAGTAGCGGGAGTGTTTACGAGCAGTACTTC.

This clone was observed a handful of times. The genes are TRBV7-9 and TRBJ2-7; D not resolved. The CDR3 is made up of 12 amino acids. Germline V gene lookup returns CDR1 SEHNR and CDR2 FQNEAQ (reference sequence). V was shortened by 4 bases and J by 6 bases, with 10 bases between the two germline ends. CDR3 protein: CASSSTLGEQYF. In DNA, the CDR3 is TGTGCCAGCAGCTCCACCCTGGGCGAGCAGTACTTC.

Written as DNA, the CDR3 is TGTGCCAGCAGTTTCGGTTTTTTGGGAATTAGAGGGACGCAAGTCCAGTACAATGAGCAGTTCTTC. Amino acid sequence: CASSFGFLGIRGTQVQYNEQFF. V gene TRBV28 combines with J gene TRBJ2-1; D may match TRBD1 or TRBD2 (5 bases each). This CDR3 region has 22 residues. CDR1 MDHEN and CDR2 SYDVKM come from the germline V gene. The V end was cut by 3 bases, the J end by 4 bases, with 34 bases between.

The chain uses TRBV13 and TRBJ2-2; TRBD1 might be the D (6 bases). V gave up 3 bases and J gave up 7 bases, with 9 bases separating them. Germline V gene lookup returns CDR1 PRHDT and CDR2 FYEKMQ (reference sequence). The CDR3 covers 13 residues. The CDR3 loop reads CASSLRGIGELFF. CDR3 DNA: TGTGCCAGCAGCTTGAGGGGGATCGGGGAGCTGTTTTTT.

The V call is TRBV5-6, the J call TRBJ1-2; unclear D gene. CDR1 and CDR2 (germline): SGHDT, YYEEEE. The length of the CDR3 is 13 residues. Trimming took off 2 bases at V and 3 bases at J, with 8 bases between the two ends. CDR3 region: CASSFSGDYGYTF. CDR3 DNA: TGTGCCAGCAGCTTCTCAGGAGACTATGGCTACACCTTC.

J is TRBJ1-2 and V is TRBV28, with D hard to call. The V and J ends lost 3 bases and 2 bases respectively, with 16 bases between them. Germline loops: CDR1 MDHEN, CDR2 SYDVKM. This CDR3 has 16 residues. CDR3 nucleotide sequence: TGTGCCAGCAGTTTGGACCAACCAGCCCAAAACTATGGCTACACCTTC. It codes for CASSLDQPAQNYGYTF.

For this clone: This CDR3 is also generated by other DNA sequences in the sample. This chain uses TRBV27 with TRBJ2-5; D gene unclear. The CDR3 extends over 12 amino acids. Trimming left V 5 bases short and J 0 bases short, with 4 bases between. Germline values: CDR1 MNHEY, CDR2 SMNVEV (reference sequence). CDR3: CASSPNQETQYF. CDR3 DNA: TGTGCCAGCAGTCCGAACCAAGAGACCCAGTACTTC.

The rearrangement joins TRBV5-4 to TRBJ2-5; D call uncertain. V was trimmed by 6 bases and J by 5 bases, leaving 17 bases between them. CDR1 and CDR2 from the germline V gene are SGHNT and YYREEE (reference sequence). The CDR3 totals 14 residues. CDR3: CASTPAGVEETQYF. The CDR3 DNA reads as TGTGCCAGCACCCCGGCAGGAGTGGAGGAGACCCAGTACTTC.

The chain has TRBV5-1 and TRBJ2-3, with TRBD2 identical over 10 bases. J was trimmed by 5 bases and V by 4 bases; bases with no gene match: 7. Germline CDR1 and CDR2: SGHRS and YFSETQ. CDR3 length: 15 residues. Here the CDR3 reads CASSQSGREQDTQYF. CDR3 bases: TGCGCCAGCAGCCAGAGCGGGAGGGAACAAGATACGCAGTATTTT.

The table lists this clone with a count of one. The chain recombines TRBV11-3 with TRBJ2-2, with D possibly being TRBD1 or TRBD2 (5 bases each). This CDR3 contains 13 residues. Germline V gives CDR1 SGHNT, CDR2 YENEEA. Trimming left V 5 bases short and J 1 base short, with 5 bases between. The CDR3 region is CASSGGNTGELFF. The CDR3 bases are TGTGCCAGCAGCGGGGGGAACACCGGGGAGCTGTTTTTT.

The rearrangement uses TRBV29-1 and TRBJ1-4; 7 bases match TRBD1. The CDR3 contains 15 residues. The ends lost 0 bases at V and 3 bases at J; junction bases unmatched: 4. CDR1 SQVTM and CDR2 ANQGSEA come from the germline V gene. The CDR3, as DNA: TGCAGCGTTGAAGAACAGGGGTTAGCTAATGAAAAACTGTTTTTT. It encodes CSVEEQGLANEKLFF.

The V and J genes are TRBV2 and TRBJ2-3, with 9 bases aligning to TRBD1. V dropped 1 base and J dropped 3; count of bases not matched to a gene: 8. Germline CDR1 and CDR2: SNHLY and FYNNEI. CDR3 length: 17 residues. The DNA of the CDR3 is TGTGCCAGCAGTGAAGTCCGGGACAGGGTATATACAGATACGCAGTATTTT. Translated: CASSEVRDRVYTDTQYF.

The rearrangement joins TRBV27 to TRBJ2-1; 9 bases map to TRBD2. Looked up from germline, CDR1 is MNHEY and CDR2 is SMNVEV (reference sequence). The CDR3 is made up of 14 amino acids. Trimming removed 2 bases from V and 8 bases from J; junction bases left unmatched: 4. The CDR3 is CASSLLAGSYEQFF. The CDR3 region has the DNA TGTGCCAGCAGTTTACTAGCGGGATCGTATGAGCAGTTCTTC.

The rearrangement links TRBV27 to TRBJ2-1; 12 nucleotides agree with TRBD2. V dropped 3 bases and J dropped 5; count of bases not matched to a gene: 11. This CDR3 region has 18 residues. Per the germline V gene, CDR1 is MNHEY and CDR2 is SMNVEV (reference sequence). This chain's CDR3 is CASSFSLAGGPEDNEQFF. CDR3 coding DNA: TGTGCCAGCAGTTTTTCGCTAGCGGGAGGGCCGGAAGACAATGAGCAGTTCTTC.

The chain links TRBV2 to TRBJ2-1; 7 bases align to TRBD1. The ends lost 8 bases at V and 4 bases at J; junction bases unmatched: 14. The CDR3 length is 16 residues. Germline V lookup: CDR1 SNHLY, CDR2 FYNNEI. The CDR3 DNA reads as TGTGCCAGCGGGACAGACAGTTCGGCCAATTACAATGAGCAGTTCTTC. Protein product: CASGTDSSANYNEQFF.

As DNA, the CDR3 is TGTGCCAGCAGAGACCGTACCGGGGAGCTGTTTTTT. Protein: CASRDRTGELFF. V usage is TRBV9 and J usage is TRBJ2-2; D is uncertain. V was pared by 5 bases and J by 5 bases, with 7 bases between. Germline lookup yields CDR1 SGDLS and CDR2 YYNGEE. The CDR3 is 12 residues long.

This sequence joins TRBV9 and TRBJ2-1, with TRBD2 matching over 7 bases. Per germline, CDR1 SGDLS and CDR2 YYNGEE. This CDR3 has 18 residues. J was trimmed by 4 bases and V by 3 bases; bases with no gene match: 16. The chain's CDR3 is CASSDHLIGGSQYNEQFF. CDR3 bases: TGTGCCAGCAGCGACCACCTTATTGGCGGGAGTCAATACAATGAGCAGTTCTTC.

The chain employs TRBV7-6 and TRBJ2-1, with 15 bases that match TRBD2. In germline, CDR1 is SGHVS, CDR2 FNYEAQ. Unmatched junction bases numbered 6, after V lost 5 bases and J lost 10 bases. The CDR3 has 15 residues. CDR3 DNA sequence: TGTGCCAGCAGCAGGGGGACTAGCGGGAGGTTGGAGCAGTTCTTC. Translated: CASSRGTSGRLEQFF.

The J gene is TRBJ1-1, the V gene TRBV11-2, with D maybe TRBD1 (6 bases). The ends were cut back, 5 bases at V and 0 bases at J, with 13 bases in the middle. Germline CDR1 SGHAT, CDR2 FQNNGV. The CDR3 extends over 15 amino acids. CDR3 protein: CASSDRTDVNTEAFF. The CDR3 DNA is TGTGCCAGCAGCGATAGGACAGACGTGAACACTGAAGCTTTCTTT.

This chain uses TRBV6-1 with TRBJ2-7; the D is unclear. The germline V gene encodes CDR1 MNHNS and CDR2 SASEGT. Deletions cut 2 bases from V and 3 bases from J, with 14 bases between. The CDR3 covers 15 residues. The CDR3 sequence is CASSEFVGSFYEQYF. The CDR3 DNA follows: TGTGCCAGCAGTGAATTTGTGGGATCGTTCTACGAGCAGTACTTC.

This chain connects TRBV29-1 to TRBJ1-2, with TRBD1 identical over 7 bases. Germline V gene data show CDR1 as SQVTM and CDR2 as ANQGSEA. CDR3 length equals 13 residues. Trimming at V came to 7 bases and at J to 2 bases, leaving 7 bases not matched to a gene. CDR3 sequence (DNA): TGCAGCGCCCCGACAGGGACAAACTATGGCTACACCTTC. Its protein is CSAPTGTNYGYTF.